This T cell receptor (beta chain) was found in a study of response to subunit inactivated influenza vaccine. Via MiXCR, TCRdb re-called the RT-PCR reads, giving one row per CDR3 protein. The repertoire consists of about 170,000 distinct CDR3 sequences, with over 8.5% occurring once and the leading ten covering approximately 39%. Only a few counts were recorded for this clonotype. The antigen is not known. Study-level points and caveats: Each seasonal influenza vaccination recruits few new T cells, the authors suggested.

V dropped 2 bases and J dropped 1 base, with 5 bases sitting between them. CDR1 is LGHDT, CDR2 YNNKEL, per germline (reference sequence). This CDR3 region has 14 residues. The input for sequencing was CD8+ T cells sorted from PBMCs, taken around 25 months after vaccination. The chain has TRBV3-1 and TRBJ1-4, with D unclear. The TCR sequence derives from a man between 50 and 70 years old who received an inactivated influenza vaccine. CDR3 in amino acids: CASSQYRTNEKLFF. DNA of the CDR3: TGTGCCAGCAGCCAATACCGAACTAATGAAAAACTGTTTTTT.